The T cell receptor beta chain under discussion was sequenced for a study of shared clonotypes between healthy human individuals. Study-level findings and limits: Relative to clonotypes present in all four donors, those not shared had lower generation probabilities.

This clone was detected only once. Antigen unknown. One end of the junction fails to match germline, which may point to a read error. Generated by immunoSEQ multiplex PCR, the TCRdb table keeps only in-frame clones and is missing some. The sample holds some 2,000,000 clones; over 85% are singletons and the top ten take 0.85% to 1.3%. Terminally differentiated effector memory CD45RA+ cells were excluded from the naive CD8 cells, which were CD45RO-negative and positively selected for CCR7. Only Caucasian adults living in Nashville, Tennessee served as donors. Sequencing used naive CD8+ T cells sorted from blood. The origin of this receptor is a man aged 18-30 years in good health.

The CDR3 loop is CASSQRDGNGKLFF. The DNA of the CDR3 is TGCGCCAGCAGCCAACGGGACGGGAATGGAAAACTGTTTTTT. This chain uses TRBV4-1 with TRBJ1-4; tentatively, D is TRBD1 (5 bases). CDR3 length: 14 amino acids. Germline CDR1 is MGHRA and CDR2 is YSYEKL.